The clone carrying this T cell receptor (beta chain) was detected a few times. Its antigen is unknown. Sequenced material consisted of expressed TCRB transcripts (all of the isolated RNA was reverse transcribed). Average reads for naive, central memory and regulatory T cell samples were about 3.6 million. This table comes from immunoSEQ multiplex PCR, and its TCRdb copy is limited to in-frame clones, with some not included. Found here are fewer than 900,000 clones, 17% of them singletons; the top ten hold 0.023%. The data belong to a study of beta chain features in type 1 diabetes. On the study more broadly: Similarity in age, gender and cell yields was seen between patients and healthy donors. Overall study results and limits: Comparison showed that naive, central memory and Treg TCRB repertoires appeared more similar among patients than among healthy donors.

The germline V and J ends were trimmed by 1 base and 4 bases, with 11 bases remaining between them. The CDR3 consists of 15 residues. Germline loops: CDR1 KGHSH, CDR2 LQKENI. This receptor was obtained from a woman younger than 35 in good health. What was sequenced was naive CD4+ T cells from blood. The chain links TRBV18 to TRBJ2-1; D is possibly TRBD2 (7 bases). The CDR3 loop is CASSPLQGGYNEQFF. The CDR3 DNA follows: TGTGCCAGCTCACCACTACAGGGAGGGTACAATGAGCAGTTCTTC. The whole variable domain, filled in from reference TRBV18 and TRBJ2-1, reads NAGVMQNPRHLVRRRGQEARLRCSPMKGHSHVYWYRQLPEEGLKFMVYLQKENIIDESGMPKERFSAEFPKEGPSILRIQQVVRGDSAAYFCASSPLQGGYNEQFFGPGTRLTVL.